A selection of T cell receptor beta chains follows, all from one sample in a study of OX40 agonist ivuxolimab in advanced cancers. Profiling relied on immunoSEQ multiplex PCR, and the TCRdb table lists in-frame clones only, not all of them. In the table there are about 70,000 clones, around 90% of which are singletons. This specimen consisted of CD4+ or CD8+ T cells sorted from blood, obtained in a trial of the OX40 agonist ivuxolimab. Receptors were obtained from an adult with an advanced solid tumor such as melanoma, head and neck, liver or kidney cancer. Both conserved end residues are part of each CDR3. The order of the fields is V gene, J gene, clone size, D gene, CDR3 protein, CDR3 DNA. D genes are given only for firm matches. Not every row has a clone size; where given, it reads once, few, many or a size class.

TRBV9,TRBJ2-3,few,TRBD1,CASSRTGADTQYF,TGTGCCAGCAGCCGGACAGGGGCAGATACGCAGTATTTT
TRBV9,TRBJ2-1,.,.,CASSVDGGPVSYNEQFF,TGTGCCAGCAGCGTAGACGGCGGGCCCGTCTCCTACAATGAGCAGTTCTTC
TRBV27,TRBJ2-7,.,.,CASSYLPGTRSYEQYF,TGTGCCAGCAGTTATCTCCCCGGGACCAGGTCCTACGAGCAGTACTTC
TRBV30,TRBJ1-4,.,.,CAWSVGGLEKLFF,TGTGCCTGGAGTGTAGGCGGCTTGGAAAAACTGTTTTTT
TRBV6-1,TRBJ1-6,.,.,CASRAESWYSPLHF,TGTGCCAGCAGGGCGGAATCTTGGTATTCACCCCTCCACTTT
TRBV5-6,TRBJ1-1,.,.,CASSFYRKLAEPTEAFF,TGTGCCAGCAGCTTCTATCGGAAGCTTGCCGAACCGACCGAAGCTTTCTTT
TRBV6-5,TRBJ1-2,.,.,CASSYSAGVGYTF,TGTGCCAGCAGTTACTCGGCAGGGGTTGGCTACACCTTC
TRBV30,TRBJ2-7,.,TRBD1,CAWEPGQSYEQYF,TGTGCCTGGGAACCGGGACAGTCCTACGAGCAGTACTTC
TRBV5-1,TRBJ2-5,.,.,CASSRFELGTQYF,TGCGCCAGCAGCCGCTTCGAGTTAGGGACCCAGTACTTC
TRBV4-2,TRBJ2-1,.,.,CASSSAQGHNEQFF,TGTGCCAGCAGTTCCGCCCAGGGTCACAATGAGCAGTTCTTC
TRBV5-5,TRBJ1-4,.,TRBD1,CASSLAGTGNEKLFF,TGTGCCAGCAGCTTGGCCGGGACAGGGAATGAAAAACTGTTTTTT
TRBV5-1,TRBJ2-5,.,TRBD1,CASSLWGQGRETQYF,TGCGCCAGCAGCTTGTGGGGACAGGGCCGCGAGACCCAGTACTTC
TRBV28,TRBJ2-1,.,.,CACSLYPNEQFF,TGTGCCTGCTCCTTATACCCCAATGAGCAGTTCTTC
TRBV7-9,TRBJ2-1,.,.,CASSLPELSYNEQFF,TGTGCCAGCAGCTTGCCGGAACTCTCCTACAATGAGCAGTTCTTC
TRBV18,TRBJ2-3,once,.,CASSPPTRDTQYF,TGTGCCAGCTCACCACCCACTCGAGATACGCAGTATTTT
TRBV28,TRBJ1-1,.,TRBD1,CASSSPGTGHTEAFF,TGTGCCAGCAGTTCGCCCGGGACAGGGCACACTGAAGCTTTCTTT
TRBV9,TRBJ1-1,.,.,CASSVGRNTEAFF,TGTGCCAGCAGCGTAGGGAGGAACACTGAAGCTTTCTTT
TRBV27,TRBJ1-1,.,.,CASRIQGRYTEAFF,TGTGCCAGCAGGATTCAGGGACGGTACACTGAAGCTTTCTTT
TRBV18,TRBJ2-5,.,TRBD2,CASSPGLAGVGGETQYF,TGTGCCAGCTCACCAGGACTAGCGGGAGTAGGGGGAGAGACCCAGTACTTC
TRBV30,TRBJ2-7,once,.,CAWRDRGGYYEQYF,TGTGCCTGGAGAGACAGGGGAGGGTACTACGAGCAGTACTTC
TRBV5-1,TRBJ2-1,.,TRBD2,CASSFSGSYNEQFF,TGCGCCAGCAGCTTTAGCGGGAGTTACAATGAGCAGTTCTTC
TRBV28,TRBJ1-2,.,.,CASSLSRRSDGYTF,TGTGCCAGCAGTTTATCTAGGAGGTCCGACGGCTACACCTTC
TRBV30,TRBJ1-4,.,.,CAWRDPGTREKLFF,TGTGCCTGGAGGGATCCCGGGACTCGGGAAAAACTGTTTTTT
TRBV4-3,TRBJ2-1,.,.,CASSHSLQRSSYNEQFF,TGCGCCAGCAGCCATTCCCTTCAGCGGAGCTCCTACAATGAGCAGTTCTTC
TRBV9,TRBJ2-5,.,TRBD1,CASSARQGGETQYF,TGTGCCAGCAGCGCCCGACAGGGGGGGGAGACCCAGTACTTC
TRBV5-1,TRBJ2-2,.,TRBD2,CASSSHSGRPNTGELFF,TGCGCCAGCAGCTCCCATAGCGGGAGGCCGAACACCGGGGAGCTGTTTTTT
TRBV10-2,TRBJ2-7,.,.,CASSLTEGVSYEQYF,TGCGCCAGCAGTTTGACGGAGGGGGTTTCCTACGAGCAGTACTTC
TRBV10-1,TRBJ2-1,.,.,CASSPGVGNEQFF,TGCGCCAGTTCCCCGGGAGTGGGCAATGAGCAGTTCTTC
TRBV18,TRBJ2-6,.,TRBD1,CASSVSGTGLPGANVLTF,TGTGCCAGCTCAGTATCCGGGACAGGGCTTCCTGGGGCCAACGTCCTGACTTTC
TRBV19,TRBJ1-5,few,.,CASGTGLRNQPQHF,TGTGCCAGTGGAACAGGGTTGCGTAATCAGCCCCAGCATTTT
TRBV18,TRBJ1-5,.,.,CASSPPGPNQPQHF,TGTGCCAGCTCACCACCGGGACCCAATCAGCCCCAGCATTTT
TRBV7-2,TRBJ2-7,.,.,CASSLMSASSYEQYF,TGTGCCAGCAGCTTAATGTCTGCCAGCTCCTACGAGCAGTACTTC
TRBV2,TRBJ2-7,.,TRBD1,CASSPDRDGYEQYF,TGTGCCAGCAGCCCAGACAGGGATGGATACGAGCAGTACTTC
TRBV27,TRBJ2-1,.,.,CASRPKPGGSYNEQFF,TGTGCCAGTCGACCGAAGCCCGGGGGATCGTACAATGAGCAGTTCTTC
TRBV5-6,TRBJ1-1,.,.,CASSLERLMNTEAFF,TGTGCCAGCAGCTTGGAAAGGCTAATGAACACTGAAGCTTTCTTT
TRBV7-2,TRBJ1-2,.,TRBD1,CASKTGGVYGYTF,TGTGCCAGCAAAACAGGGGGTGTTTATGGCTACACCTTC
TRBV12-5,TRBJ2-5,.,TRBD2,CASGLGLAGEQETQYF,TGTGCTAGTGGTTTGGGACTAGCGGGGGAACAAGAGACCCAGTACTTC
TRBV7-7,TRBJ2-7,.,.,CASSSYEQYF,TGTGCCAGCAGCTCCTACGAGCAGTACTTC
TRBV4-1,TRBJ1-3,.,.,CASSRGGASGNTIYF,TGCGCCAGCAGCCGGGGGGGTGCCTCTGGAAACACCATATATTTT
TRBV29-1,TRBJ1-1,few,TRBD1,CSVASLTGLEAFF,TGCAGCGTCGCCTCATTGACAGGGTTGGAAGCTTTCTTT
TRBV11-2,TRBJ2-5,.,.,CASSEGWESETQYF,TGTGCCAGCAGCGAGGGGTGGGAATCAGAGACCCAGTACTTC
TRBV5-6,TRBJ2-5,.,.,CASSLEKTQYF,TGTGCCAGCAGCTTGGAAAAGACCCAGTACTTC
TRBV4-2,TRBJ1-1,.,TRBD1,CASSQTGQGNTEAFF,TGTGCCAGCAGCCAAACAGGACAGGGGAACACTGAAGCTTTCTTT
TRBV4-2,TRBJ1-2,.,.,CASSLRTEANYGYTF,TGTGCCAGCAGCCTCAGAACGGAAGCTAACTATGGCTACACCTTC
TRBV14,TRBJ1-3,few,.,CASSHAGAISGNTIYF,TGTGCCAGCAGCCACGCAGGGGCCATCTCTGGAAACACCATATATTTT
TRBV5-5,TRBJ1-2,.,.,CASSLVALQGSYGYTF,TGTGCCAGCAGCTTGGTGGCCCTCCAGGGGTCCTATGGCTACACCTTC